This TCR beta chain was obtained from a study of identical twins. CDR1 and CDR2 from the germline V gene are MNHEY and SMNVEV (reference sequence). V dropped 2 bases and J dropped 5 bases, with 12 bases sitting between them. The CDR3 spans 15 residues. Regarding this clonotype: What it binds is not known.

Study-wide results and caveats: Clonotypes of the beta chain that were abundant in cord blood carried fewer insertions (memory repertoires showed none). The degree of excess twin sharing was weaker in beta out-of-frame sequences.

The cDNA had a unique molecular identifier and a template-switch universal primer site. From the 5' RACE reads, TCRdb called clonotypes with MiXCR, one entry per CDR3 protein. Among a few hundred thousand distinct CDR3 sequences listed, approximately 8.5% were seen once. This sample was shared with a second study, whose subject was yellow fever vaccine responses in identical twins.

The chain joins TRBV27 to TRBJ2-2; D remains ambiguous. Sequencing input: memory (CD45RO+) T cells sorted from blood. The clonotype was recovered from a woman under 30 in good health. The CDR3 nucleotides read TGTGCCAGCAGTTTAGGATCACTCGGGACCGGGGAGCTGTTTTTT. Its protein product is CASSLGSLGTGELFF.